The source of this TCR beta chain is a study of blood T cell repertoires in COVID-19. Background on the study: The United States, Italy and Spain were the sources of the acute and convalescent COVID-19 samples.

In the original analysis: Estimates of nucleated cell counts were drawn from the amplification of reference gene primers. Measured with immunoSEQ multiplex PCR; TCRdb has only the in-frame clones, and not every one. V and J calls and clone size are given by that table; D and trimming were obtained from the DNA. The table has about 74,000 clones, 84% seen once; the top ten hold approximately 35%. Germline-derived CDR1 and CDR2 are SGHVS and FNYEAQ. The CDR3 spans 18 residues. V shed 2 bases, J shed 0 bases, and the junction held 10 bases outside the gene matches. The TCR originated in a man aged 70-80 years with acute or convalescent COVID-19. This chain connects TRBV7-6 to TRBJ1-1; 9 bases align to TRBD1. The specimen was peripheral blood. The CDR3 DNA follows: TGTGCCAGCAGCTTACGGGACAGGGAGGGCCGAATGAACACTGAAGCTTTCTTT. Its protein product is CASSLRDREGRMNTEAFF.